The 30 T cell receptor beta chains in this list originate from one sample, sequenced in a study of T cell responses to AZD1222 COVID-19 vaccine. The data were produced by immunoSEQ multiplex PCR, yet TCRdb's version contains in-frame clones alone and is incomplete. The sample has some 120,000 clones; around 90% are singletons. The starting material was peripheral blood, obtained on day 0 of AZD1222 vaccination. The source is an adult in good health.

The gene calls are TRBV5-4 and TRBJ2-2, with no clear D. Germline V gene data show CDR1 as SGHNT and CDR2 as YYREEE (reference sequence). The CDR3 length is 14 residues. Trimming shortened V by 2 bases and J by 2 bases, and 7 bases separated the two germline ends. DNA of the CDR3: TGTGCCAGCAGCTTTCTAGGAAACACCGGGGAGCTGTTTTTT. Its translation: CASSFLGNTGELFF.

The CDR3 reads CASSPIPGTGRKHF. The CDR3 DNA reads as TGTGCCAGCAGTCCTATTCCCGGGACAGGGAGGAAGCATTTT. The chain combines TRBV27 with TRBJ1-5; the match to TRBD1 covers 9 bases. Germline V gene sequence: CDR1 MNHEY, CDR2 SMNVEV (reference sequence). Unmatched junction bases numbered 13, after V lost 5 bases and J lost 14 bases. The CDR3 extends over 14 amino acids.

This chain uses TRBV6-5 with TRBJ1-5; maybe TRBD1 (6 bases). Germline loops: CDR1 MNHEY, CDR2 SVGAGI. The V end was cut by 5 bases, the J end by 4 bases, with 15 bases between. This CDR3 has 15 amino acids. The CDR3 DNA sequence: TGTGCCAGCAGTCTCGACAGGTCCTCGAATCAGCCCCAGCATTTT. The encoded protein is CASSLDRSSNQPQHF.

The CDR3 region has the DNA TGTGCCAGCAGCTTGGCCGTACGGGCCTCGGGGACTGAAGCTTTCTTT. As protein: CASSLAVRASGTEAFF. The rearrangement joins TRBV5-8 to TRBJ1-1; D gene uncertain. The CDR3 contains 16 residues. Germline V gene data show CDR1 as SGHTS and CDR2 as YDEGEE. V was shortened by 0 bases and J by 5 bases, with 17 bases between the two germline ends.

The V call is TRBV5-4, the J call TRBJ2-7; a weak D match, TRBD1 (5 bases). The CDR3 is made up of 16 amino acids. Trimming cost V 4 bases and J 4 bases, with 21 bases left between them. Germline V CDR1 and CDR2: SGHNT, YYREEE (reference sequence). DNA of the CDR3: TGTGCCAGCAGCCTAGATCAGGCAGGGATTGGTTACGAGCAGTACTTC. Translated: CASSLDQAGIGYEQYF.

This chain links TRBV7-2 with TRBJ2-2, with D possibly being TRBD1 or TRBD2 (6 bases each). Germline CDR1 is SGHTA and CDR2 is FQGNSA. Deletions cut 5 bases from V and 6 bases from J, with 16 bases between. The CDR3 has 15 residues. The CDR3 coding sequence is TGTGCCAGCAGCACACGGTTGAGGGGGGCCGGGGAGCTGTTTTTT. Amino acid sequence: CASSTRLRGAGELFF.

The chain has TRBV6-5 and TRBJ2-1, with 8 bases matching TRBD2. The V gene end was trimmed by 6 bases and the J gene end by 4 bases; junction bases not matched to a gene: 8. The CDR3 runs to 15 residues. Germline lookup yields CDR1 MNHEY and CDR2 SVGAGI. In DNA form, the CDR3 reads TGTGCCAGCAGCCCCCCGGCGGGAGGATACAATGAGCAGTTCTTC. Residues: CASSPPAGGYNEQFF.

This chain connects TRBV9 to TRBJ1-2; 8 bases are shared with TRBD1. The CDR3 contains 15 residues. The trim removed 3 bases at V and 8 bases at J, leaving 12 bases unmatched. Germline lookup yields CDR1 SGDLS and CDR2 YYNGEE. The CDR3 region has the DNA TGTGCCAGCAGCGGACCCAGGGGGCGTTCGGGAGGCTACACCTTC. Residues: CASSGPRGRSGGYTF.

The chain links TRBV4-1 to TRBJ1-1; D remains unclear. CDR1 is MGHRA, CDR2 YSYEKL, per germline. V was cut by 1 base and J by 0 bases, with 12 bases left in between. The CDR3 is made up of 16 amino acids. The CDR3 coding sequence is TGCGCCAGCAGCCAAGTAAGCGGGGAGTTGAACACTGAAGCTTTCTTT. This sequence encodes CASSQVSGELNTEAFF.

V gene TRBV5-1 combines with J gene TRBJ1-1; 10 bases agree with TRBD1. The CDR3 is 17 residues long. The germline V gene encodes CDR1 SGHRS and CDR2 YFSETQ. Trimming took 1 base from V and 0 from J; bases not matched to a gene: 6. The CDR3 region has the DNA TGCGCCAGCAGCTTGCCCTCGACAGGGGGCATGAACACTGAAGCTTTCTTT. Its protein is CASSLPSTGGMNTEAFF.

V is TRBV19 and J is TRBJ1-2; weak D call: TRBD1 (6 bases). CDR3 size: 15 residues. The germline gives CDR1 LNHDA, CDR2 SQIVND (reference sequence). The V end lost 7 bases, the J end lost 4 bases, and 19 bases lay between the germline ends. As DNA, the CDR3 is TGTGCCAGTAAGCCCCTGGGAGGGACAAGCTATGGCTACACCTTC. It is translated as CASKPLGGTSYGYTF.

The rearrangement links TRBV10-1 to TRBJ2-1; D gene unclear. Trimming pared 3 bases from V and 10 bases from J, leaving 10 bases between. Germline V gene lookup returns CDR1 WNHNN and CDR2 SYGVQD (reference sequence). This CDR3 contains 12 residues. The DNA for the CDR3 is TGCGCCAGCAGTGAAGAAGATGGCGAGCAGTTCTTC. It is translated as CASSEEDGEQFF.

V gene TRBV7-2 combines with J gene TRBJ2-1; the D gene is possibly TRBD1 (5 bases). The CDR3 covers 14 residues. Deletions cut 2 bases from V and 6 bases from J, with 11 bases between. Germline CDR1 is SGHTA and CDR2 is FQGNSA. This CDR3 reads CASSLMTAANEQFF. In DNA, the CDR3 is TGTGCCAGCAGCTTAATGACAGCTGCCAATGAGCAGTTCTTC.

The chain is built from TRBV19 and TRBJ2-2, with TRBD1 identical over 9 bases. The CDR3 covers 16 residues. Germline V gene sequence: CDR1 LNHDA, CDR2 SQIVND (reference sequence). Trimming at V came to 3 bases and at J to 5 bases, leaving 7 bases not matched to a gene. CDR3 region: CASSIGQGSGTGELFF. CDR3 in DNA: TGTGCCAGTAGTATCGGACAGGGGAGTGGTACCGGGGAGCTGTTTTTT. The full variable domain, rest sourced from reference TRBV19 and TRBJ2-2, is DGGITQSPKYLFRKEGQNVTLSCEQNLNHDAMYWYRQDPGQGLRLIYYSQIVNDFQKGDIAEGYSVSREKKESFPLTVTSAQKNPTAFYLCASSIGQGSGTGELFFGEGSRLTVL.

The V call is TRBV24-1, the J call TRBJ1-2; D is perhaps TRBD1 (6 bases). The V end lost 4 bases, the J end lost 8 bases, and 16 bases lay between the germline ends. This CDR3 comprises 14 residues. The germline V gene has CDR1 KGHDR and CDR2 SFDVKD. In DNA form, the CDR3 reads TGTGCCACCAGTGAGCAACAGGGAGGCTGGGGCTACACCTTC. Translation gives CATSEQQGGWGYTF.

This rearrangement joins TRBV4-1 to TRBJ2-5, with 12 bases matching TRBD2. Germline values: CDR1 MGHRA, CDR2 YSYEKL. Germline trimming cut 4 bases from V and 3 bases from J; bases unmatched to any gene: 6. The CDR3 extends over 16 amino acids. CDR3 coding DNA: TGCGCCAGCAGCCGCGGGGGACTAGCGGGCAAAGAGACCCAGTACTTC. This gives the protein CASSRGGLAGKETQYF.

The J gene is TRBJ2-7, the V gene TRBV2; D is perhaps TRBD1 (6 bases). Germline loops: CDR1 SNHLY, CDR2 FYNNEI. The germline V and J ends were trimmed by 5 bases and 1 base, with 18 bases remaining between them. The CDR3 consists of 16 residues. The CDR3 spells CASSREDSRVSYEQYF. DNA of the CDR3: TGTGCCAGCAGTAGAGAGGACAGCCGAGTTTCCTACGAGCAGTACTTC. Full variable domain (outside the CDR3, taken from reference TRBV2 and TRBJ2-7): EPEVTQTPSHQVTQMGQEVILRCVPISNHLYFYWYRQILGQKVEFLVSFYNNEISEKSEIFDDQFSVERPDGSNFTLKIRSTKLEDSAMYFCASSREDSRVSYEQYFGPGTRLTVT.

This clone is a singleton in its sample. This sequence joins TRBV2 and TRBJ2-5; D unclear. This CDR3 contains 11 residues. The germline V gene encodes CDR1 SNHLY and CDR2 FYNNEI. V gave up 0 bases and J gave up 5 bases, with 1 base separating them. DNA of the CDR3: TGTGCCAGCAGTGAAGCCGAGACCCAGTACTTC. It specifies CASSEAETQYF.

The J gene is TRBJ1-6, the V gene TRBV16; D might be TRBD1 (5 bases). The CDR3 is 14 amino acids. V gave up 3 bases and J gave up 7 bases, with 10 bases separating them. Germline CDR1 and CDR2: KGHSY and FQNENV. CDR3 bases: TGTGCCAGCAGCCACTCGGGACTAAATTCACCCCTCCACTTT. Translation: CASSHSGLNSPLHF.

The J gene is TRBJ1-3, the V gene TRBV4-2; D is possibly TRBD1 (5 bases). Germline CDR1 reads LGHNA; CDR2 reads YNFKEQ. The V end lost 2 bases, the J end lost 0 bases, and 17 bases lay between the germline ends. The CDR3 extends over 18 amino acids. The CDR3 bases are TGTGCCAGCAGCCAATCCAACAGGCCTCCCAGCTCTGGAAACACCATATATTTT. Amino acid sequence: CASSQSNRPPSSGNTIYF.

The chain uses TRBV7-2 and TRBJ1-2, with D possibly TRBD1 on 6 matching bases. Trimming took 2 bases from V and 2 from J, leaving 18 bases between them. This CDR3 spans 17 amino acids. CDR1 and CDR2 from the germline V gene are SGHTA and FQGNSA. CDR3 coding DNA: TGTGCCAGCAGCTTATCGCCCTACGACAGGACGAACTATGGCTACACCTTC. Residues: CASSLSPYDRTNYGYTF.

The genes are TRBV27 and TRBJ2-7; 7 positions match TRBD2. CDR1 and CDR2 (germline): MNHEY, SMNVEV (reference sequence). The CDR3 sequence is 13 residues long. V trimming: 3 bases; J trimming: 3 bases; junction bases outside the gene matches: 2. CDR3 region: CASSFSGGYEQYF. The CDR3 coding sequence is TGTGCCAGCAGTTTTTCGGGGGGCTACGAGCAGTACTTC.

The genes are TRBV5-6 and TRBJ2-5; no reliable D call. The germline V gene encodes CDR1 SGHDT and CDR2 YYEEEE. The CDR3 covers 12 residues. Trimming took 4 bases from V and 5 from J, leaving 9 bases between them. CDR3 region: CASSTNRETQYF. The DNA for the CDR3 is TGTGCCAGCAGCACAAATAGGGAGACCCAGTACTTC.

This chain joins TRBV19 and TRBJ1-5; no clear D. Trimming took off 6 bases at V and 9 bases at J, with 12 bases between the two ends. This CDR3 comprises 12 residues. In germline, CDR1 is LNHDA, CDR2 SQIVND (reference sequence). The CDR3 protein is CASRDGEGPQHF. In nucleotides, the CDR3 is TGTGCCAGTAGGGACGGGGAAGGGCCCCAGCATTTT.

This chain joins TRBV15 and TRBJ2-1, with 7 bases lining up with TRBD1. CDR3 length: 13 amino acids. Looked up from germline, CDR1 is LNHNV and CDR2 is YYDKDF (reference sequence). Losses at the gene ends were 6 bases for V and 8 bases for J; bases not matched to a gene: 7. The chain's CDR3 is CATSPDRVHEQFF. CDR3 DNA sequence: TGTGCCACCAGTCCTGACAGGGTCCATGAGCAGTTCTTC.

The chain carries TRBV5-4 and TRBJ2-3; 9 nucleotides line up with TRBD1. Germline CDR1 reads SGHNT; CDR2 reads YYREEE (reference sequence). With 4 bases clipped from V and 7 bases from J, the junction kept 10 bases outside the gene matches. The CDR3 is 15 amino acids. This CDR3 reads CASSPPGQGFYTQYF. The CDR3, as DNA: TGTGCCAGCAGCCCACCGGGACAGGGCTTCTATACGCAGTATTTT.

This CDR3 reads CASSIQGFGETQYF. CDR3 nucleotide sequence: TGTGCCAGTAGTATACAGGGGTTCGGAGAGACCCAGTACTTC. This chain uses TRBV19 with TRBJ2-5; D is possibly TRBD1 (6 bases). Trimming left V 2 bases short and J 4 bases short, with 11 bases between. The CDR3 totals 14 residues. CDR1 and CDR2 from the germline V gene are LNHDA and SQIVND (reference sequence). Drawing the rest from reference TRBV19 and TRBJ2-5, the complete variable domain is DGGITQSPKYLFRKEGQNVTLSCEQNLNHDAMYWYRQDPGQGLRLIYYSQIVNDFQKGDIAEGYSVSREKKESFPLTVTSAQKNPTAFYLCASSIQGFGETQYFGPGTRLLVL.

The rearrangement links TRBV2 to TRBJ1-5; D may be TRBD1 (6 bases). Per the germline V gene, CDR1 is SNHLY and CDR2 is FYNNEI. The CDR3 consists of 14 residues. Deletions cut 9 bases from V and 4 bases from J, with 16 bases between. CDR3 residues: CASRETGLNQPQHF. In DNA form, the CDR3 reads TGTGCCAGTCGCGAGACAGGTTTAAATCAGCCCCAGCATTTT.

V and J are TRBV27 and TRBJ1-2, with D unclear. V was shortened by 5 bases and J by 1 base, with 8 bases between the two germline ends. Germline V gene sequence: CDR1 MNHEY, CDR2 SMNVEV (reference sequence). The CDR3 loop spans 13 amino acids. Here the CDR3 DNA reads TGTGCCAGCAGTACCCGGGGTAACTATGGCTACACCTTC. It encodes CASSTRGNYGYTF.

J is TRBJ2-1 and V is TRBV15, with TRBD2 identical over 10 bases. Looked up from germline, CDR1 is LNHNV and CDR2 is YYDKDF (reference sequence). This CDR3 contains 15 residues. V shed 5 bases, J shed 4 bases, and the junction held 5 bases outside the gene matches. CDR3 protein: CATSEGLADYNEQFF. The CDR3 DNA sequence: TGTGCCACCAGCGAAGGACTAGCGGATTACAATGAGCAGTTCTTC.